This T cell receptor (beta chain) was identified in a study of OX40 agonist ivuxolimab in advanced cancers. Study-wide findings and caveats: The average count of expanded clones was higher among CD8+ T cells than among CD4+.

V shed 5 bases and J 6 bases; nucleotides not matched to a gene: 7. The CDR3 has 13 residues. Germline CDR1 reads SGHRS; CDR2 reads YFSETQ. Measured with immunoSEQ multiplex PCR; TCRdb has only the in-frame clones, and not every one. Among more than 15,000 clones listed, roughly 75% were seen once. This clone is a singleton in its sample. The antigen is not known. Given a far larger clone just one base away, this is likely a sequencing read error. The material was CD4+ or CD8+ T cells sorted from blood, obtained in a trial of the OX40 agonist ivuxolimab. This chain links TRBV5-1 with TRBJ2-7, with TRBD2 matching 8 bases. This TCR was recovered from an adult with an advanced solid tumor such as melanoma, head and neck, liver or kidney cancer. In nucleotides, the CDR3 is TGCGCCAGCAGAATCGGGACTAGAGGCGAGCAGTACTTC. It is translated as CASRIGTRGEQYF.